The 18 T cell receptor beta chains below all came from one sample that was sequenced in a study of T cells in Graves' hyperthyroidism and ophthalmopathy. Amplification of TCR beta CDR3 regions used RNA as the template. TCR CDR3 regions were first amplified by RT-PCR with HTBI primers. Each CDR3 protein gets one entry after TCRdb re-called the multiplex PCR reads with MiXCR. The table shows around 340,000 distinct CDR3 sequences, with 15% to 20% occurring only once. Sequenced: blood. These receptors all stem from a woman in her twenties or thirties with Graves' hyperthyroidism that later progressed to Graves' ophthalmopathy.

This clonotype turned up a few times. Possible read error: a much larger clone is one base away. The genes are TRBV19 and TRBJ2-3, with TRBD2 identical over 8 bases. The CDR3 runs 18 residues. V shed 5 bases and J 1 base; nucleotides not matched to a gene: 14. The V gene's germline CDR1 is LNHDA and CDR2 SQIVND (reference sequence). The CDR3 reads CASSLPGLEGGRTDTQYF. The DNA of the CDR3 is TGTGCCAGTAGTCTACCGGGACTAGAGGGAGGACGCACAGATACGCAGTATTTT. The full variable domain, its missing parts supplied by reference TRBV19 and TRBJ2-3, is DGGITQSPKYLFRKEGQNVTLSCEQNLNHDAMYWYRQDPGQGLRLIYYSQIVNDFQKGDIAEGYSVSREKKESFPLTVTSAQKNPTAFYLCASSLPGLEGGRTDTQYFGPGTRLTVL.

The V and J genes are TRBV11-2 and TRBJ2-1; D might be TRBD1 (7 bases). The germline V gene encodes CDR1 SGHAT and CDR2 FQNNGV. This CDR3 has 14 residues. V was clipped by 5 bases and J by 5 bases, with 13 bases between them. As DNA, the CDR3 is TGTGCCAGCAGCCAGGGGGGCATGAACAATGAGCAGTTCTTC. Its translation: CASSQGGMNNEQFF.

This clonotype was recorded a few times. The chain couples TRBV20-1 to TRBJ1-4; no reliable D call. CDR1 is DFQATT, CDR2 SNEGSKA, per germline (reference sequence). V was clipped by 3 bases and J by 0 bases, with 8 bases between them. The length of the CDR3 is 14 residues. The CDR3 spells CSARKMPTNEKLFF. As DNA, the CDR3 is TGCAGTGCTAGGAAGATGCCAACTAATGAAAAACTGTTTTTT.

V gene TRBV5-1 combines with J gene TRBJ2-2; maybe TRBD2 (5 bases). The CDR3 spans 18 residues. The V end was cut by 4 bases, the J end by 2 bases, with 21 bases between. CDR1 SGHRS and CDR2 YFSETQ come from the germline V gene. The chain's CDR3 is CASSGSRTGNLNTGELFF. The CDR3 DNA reads as TGCGCCAGCAGCGGCAGTCGGACCGGGAACCTAAACACCGGGGAGCTGTTTTTT.

In its sample, this clonotype was seen a few times. The chain carries TRBV28 and TRBJ2-3, with TRBD2 matching 14 bases. The CDR3 covers 19 residues. Unmatched junction bases numbered 9, after V lost 4 bases and J lost 0 bases. Looked up from germline, CDR1 is MDHEN and CDR2 is SYDVKM. CDR3: CASSSGTSGGDTSTDTQYF. The DNA of the CDR3 is TGTGCCAGCAGTTCCGGGACTAGCGGGGGTGACACTAGCACAGATACGCAGTATTTT.

This clonotype was seen ten or more times. The chain employs TRBV12-3 or TRBV12-4 and TRBJ1-6; D gene unclear. The CDR3 sequence is 12 residues long. Between the trimmed V and J ends, which lost 3 bases and 10 bases, there was a span of 7 bases. The DNA for the CDR3 is TGTGCCAGCAGTTTTTGGGAGTCACCCCTCCACTTT. Translation: CASSFWESPLHF.

This clonotype was recorded at least ten times. The chain combines TRBV5-1 with TRBJ2-3; D is uncertain. Trimming pared 4 bases from V and 0 bases from J, leaving 18 bases between. Germline CDR1 SGHRS, CDR2 YFSETQ. The CDR3 covers 17 residues. The CDR3 is CASSPGVIAASTDTQYF. The CDR3 DNA reads as TGCGCCAGCAGCCCCGGCGTCATCGCAGCCAGCACAGATACGCAGTATTTT.

This clonotype was counted ten times or more. The chain recombines TRBV5-6 with TRBJ2-3, with 11 bases that match TRBD1. V was pared by 3 bases and J by 5 bases, with 5 bases of the junction left unmatched. CDR1 is SGHDT and CDR2 is YYEEEE in the germline V gene. This CDR3 contains 15 residues. CDR3 in amino acids: CASSSGQGGGDTQYF. CDR3 coding DNA: TGTGCCAGCAGCTCGGGACAGGGGGGTGGAGATACGCAGTATTTT.

The gene calls are TRBV19 and TRBJ2-6; D is possibly TRBD1 or TRBD2 (6 bases each). The CDR3 covers 18 residues. V was cut by 4 bases and J by 0 bases, with 16 bases left in between. Germline V gives CDR1 LNHDA, CDR2 SQIVND (reference sequence). CDR3 nucleotides: TGTGCCAGTAGTACGGAGGGGGAGCTCCGCTCTGGGGCCAACGTCCTGACTTTC. Translated, it gives CASSTEGELRSGANVLTF.

This clonotype has only one observation. The chain carries TRBV20-1 and TRBJ2-7; 9 positions agree with TRBD2. The CDR3 contains 15 residues. CDR1 and CDR2 (germline): DFQATT, SNEGSKA (reference sequence). The V gene end was trimmed by 0 bases and the J gene end by 2 bases; junction bases not matched to a gene: 5. CDR3 nucleotide sequence: TGCAGTGCTAGAGACGATAGCGGGAGTGCCTACGAGCAGTACTTC. Translated, it gives CSARDDSGSAYEQYF.

Notes on this clonotype: One end of the junction does not line up with germline, which may come from a read error. The chain employs TRBV5-1 and TRBJ1-1, with 9 nucleotides matching TRBD1. CDR3 length equals 20 residues. From germline, CDR1 is SGHRS and CDR2 YFSETQ. The CDR3 loop is CASRLDIYRDRDIPGTEAFF. CDR3 nucleotide sequence: TGCGCCAGCAGGTTGGATATTTACCGGGACAGGGACATCCCGGGGACTGAAGCTTTCTTT.

Ten or more counts support this clonotype. CDR3 residues: CASSVYDANNSPLHF. CDR3 DNA sequence: TGTGCCAGCAGCGTATACGACGCCAATAATTCACCCCTCCACTTT. This chain links TRBV9 with TRBJ1-6; D remains ambiguous. Per the germline V gene, CDR1 is SGDLS and CDR2 is YYNGEE. Trimming pared 1 base from V and 5 bases from J, leaving 10 bases between. The length of the CDR3 is 15 residues. The entire variable domain, with the rest obtained from reference TRBV9 and TRBJ1-6, is as follows: DSGVTQTPKHLITATGQRVTLRCSPRSGDLSVYWYQQSLDQGLQFLIQYYNGEERAKGNILERFSAQQFPDLHSELNLSSLELGDSALYFCASSVYDANNSPLHFGNGTRLTVT.

This clonotype was seen at least ten times. J is TRBJ2-7 and V is TRBV20-1; the match to TRBD2 covers 9 bases. Germline loops: CDR1 DFQATT, CDR2 SNEGSKA (reference sequence). V gave up 5 bases and J gave up 3 bases; unmatched junction bases: 8. CDR3 length equals 14 residues. CDR3 protein: CSASLAGRGYEQYF. The DNA for the CDR3 is TGCAGTGCTTCCCTAGCGGGACGTGGCTACGAGCAGTACTTC.

The chain uses TRBV27 and TRBJ2-1; 10 bases fit TRBD2. Germline V lookup: CDR1 MNHEY, CDR2 SMNVEV (reference sequence). V dropped 0 bases and J dropped 4; count of bases not matched to a gene: 6. The CDR3 length is 17 residues. The CDR3 loop is CASSLSVAGGQYNEQFF. The DNA of the CDR3 is TGTGCCAGCAGTTTATCTGTAGCGGGAGGCCAATACAATGAGCAGTTCTTC.

This clonotype was seen ten or more times. J is TRBJ2-1 and V is TRBV20-1; D could derive from TRBD1 or TRBD2 (5 bases each). The V end lost 8 bases, the J end lost 4 bases, and 15 bases lay between the germline ends. The CDR3 contains 13 residues. Germline V gene sequence: CDR1 DFQATT, CDR2 SNEGSKA (reference sequence). The CDR3 bases are TGCAGTACAACTAGGGGCGAGTACAATGAGCAGTTCTTC. This sequence encodes CSTTRGEYNEQFF.

The table lists this clonotype with many counts. This chain uses TRBV6-2 or TRBV6-3 with TRBJ2-7, with D possibly matching TRBD1 (5 bases). Germline loops: CDR1 MNHEY, CDR2 SVGEGT. CDR3 length: 15 residues. Trimming removed 0 bases from V and 1 base from J, with 10 bases in between. As DNA, the CDR3 is TGTGCCAGCAGTTACTCCGGTGACAGATCCTACGAGCAGTACTTC. Its protein is CASSYSGDRSYEQYF.

The J gene is TRBJ2-1, the V gene TRBV25-1; 8 bases agree with TRBD2. CDR1 is MGHDK and CDR2 is SYGVNS in the germline V gene. The CDR3 length is 17 residues. V shed 7 bases and J 7 bases; nucleotides not matched to a gene: 18. CDR3 DNA sequence: TGTGCCAGCACCCTCACGAGCGGGGCGGGAGGCTGGAATGAGCAGTTCTTC. Translated, it gives CASTLTSGAGGWNEQFF.

As regards this clonotype: One junction end disagrees with the germline gene, perhaps due to a read error. The V call is TRBV2, the J call TRBJ2-2, with 14 bases aligning to TRBD2. CDR1 SNHLY and CDR2 FYNNEI come from the germline V gene. The length of the CDR3 is 17 residues. The CDR3 DNA follows: TGTGCCAGCAATGAAAACCGACTAGCGGGGGGGACCGGGGAGCTGTTTTTT. Translation gives CASNENRLAGGTGELFF. Supplemented by reference TRBV2 and TRBJ2-2, the full variable domain reads EPEVTQTPSHQVTQMGQEVILRCVPISNHLYFYWYRQILGQKVEFLVSFYNNEISEKSEIFDDQFSVERPDGSNFTLKIRSTKLEDSAMYFCASNENRLAGGTGELFFGEGSRLTVL.